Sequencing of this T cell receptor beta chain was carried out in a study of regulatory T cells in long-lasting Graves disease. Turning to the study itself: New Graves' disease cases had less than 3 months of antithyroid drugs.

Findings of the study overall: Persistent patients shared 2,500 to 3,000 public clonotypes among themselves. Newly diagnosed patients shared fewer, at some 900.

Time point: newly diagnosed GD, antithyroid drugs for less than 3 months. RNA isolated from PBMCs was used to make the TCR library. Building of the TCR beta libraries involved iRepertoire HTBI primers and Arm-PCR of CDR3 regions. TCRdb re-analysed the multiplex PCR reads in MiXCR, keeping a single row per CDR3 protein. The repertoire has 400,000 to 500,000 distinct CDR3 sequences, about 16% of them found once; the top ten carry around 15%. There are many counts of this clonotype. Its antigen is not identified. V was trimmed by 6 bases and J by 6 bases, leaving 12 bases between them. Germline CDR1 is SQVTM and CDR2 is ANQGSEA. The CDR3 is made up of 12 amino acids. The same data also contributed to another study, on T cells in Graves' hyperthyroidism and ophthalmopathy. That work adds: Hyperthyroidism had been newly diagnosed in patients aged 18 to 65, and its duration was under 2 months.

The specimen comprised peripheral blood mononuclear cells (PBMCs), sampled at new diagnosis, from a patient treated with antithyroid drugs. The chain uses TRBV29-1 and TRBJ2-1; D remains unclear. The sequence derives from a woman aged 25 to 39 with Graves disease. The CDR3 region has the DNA TGCAGCGTCGACTGGCTAGGCAATGAGCAGTTCTTC. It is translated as CSVDWLGNEQFF.